A single sample gave rise to the 23 T cell receptor beta chains below, sequenced in a study of control samples from healthy donors and cancer patients. The assay was immunoSEQ multiplex PCR, and TCRdb's table has in-frame clones only and misses some. The sample includes over 100,000 clones, approximately 90% of them seen just once. The specimen was blood. These receptors were collected from a man in his fifties or sixties in good health.

For the CDR3, the DNA is TGTGCCAGCAGTCGCTTGGGGGCTGACAACACTGAAGCTTTCTTT. It specifies CASSRLGADNTEAFF. The genes are TRBV28 and TRBJ1-1; a weak D match, TRBD1 (6 bases). Per germline, CDR1 MDHEN and CDR2 SYDVKM. With 5 bases removed from V and 2 bases from J, the gap between germline ends came to 15 bases. The CDR3 length is 15 residues.

The chain joins TRBV5-6 to TRBJ1-6, with 7 nucleotides matching TRBD1. The CDR3 has 16 residues. With V trimmed by 4 bases and J by 9 bases, 13 bases remained unmatched. CDR1 is SGHDT, CDR2 YYEEEE, per germline. CDR3 sequence: CASSKSAGGLSSPLHF. The CDR3 nucleotides read TGTGCCAGCAGCAAGAGCGCAGGGGGGCTCAGTTCACCCCTCCACTTT.

This clone was observed once. V and J are TRBV2 and TRBJ2-1, with 7 bases that match TRBD1. This CDR3 contains 14 residues. With 11 bases clipped from V and 0 bases from J, the junction kept 7 bases outside the gene matches. Germline-derived CDR1 and CDR2 are SNHLY and FYNNEI. The CDR3 is CASPGTVSYNEQFF. In DNA form, the CDR3 reads TGTGCCTCCCCGGGGACAGTCTCCTACAATGAGCAGTTCTTC. The full variable domain, with the rest looked up from reference TRBV2 and TRBJ2-1, is EPEVTQTPSHQVTQMGQEVILRCVPISNHLYFYWYRQILGQKVEFLVSFYNNEISEKSEIFDDQFSVERPDGSNFTLKIRSTKLEDSAMYFCASPGTVSYNEQFFGPGTRLTVL.

V usage is TRBV5-1 and J usage is TRBJ1-5; D might be TRBD1 (5 bases). V lost 4 bases and J 1 base, leaving 6 bases between the germline ends. Germline V CDR1 and CDR2: SGHRS, YFSETQ. The CDR3 sequence is 13 residues long. CDR3: CASSRDSNQPQHF. For the CDR3, the DNA is TGCGCCAGCAGCCGGGACAGCAATCAGCCCCAGCATTTT.

The rearrangement uses TRBV19 and TRBJ1-6; D is unclear. The germline CDR1 and CDR2 sequences are LNHDA and SQIVND (reference sequence). Trimming took 7 bases from V and 9 from J, leaving 13 bases between them. This CDR3 region has 13 residues. CDR3 region: CASNEQRSSPLHF. CDR3 nucleotide sequence: TGTGCCAGTAATGAACAGCGGAGTTCACCCCTCCACTTT.

This sequence joins TRBV10-3 and TRBJ1-3; TRBD1 matches at 7 bases. V dropped 4 bases and J dropped 3; count of bases not matched to a gene: 9. Germline lookup yields CDR1 ENHRY and CDR2 SYGVKD. CDR3 length: 16 amino acids. The DNA of the CDR3 is TGTGCCATCAGTGCCGCTGGAAACAGGGGTGGAAACACCATATATTTT. Translating gives CAISAAGNRGGNTIYF.

The V call is TRBV5-6, the J call TRBJ2-1, with D unclear. Germline CDR1 and CDR2: SGHDT and YYEEEE. V was cut by 0 bases and J by 7 bases, with 17 bases left in between. CDR3 size: 16 residues. CDR3 in amino acids: CASSLGPIGYTNEQFF. CDR3 sequence (DNA): TGTGCCAGCAGCTTGGGCCCCATAGGTTATACGAATGAGCAGTTCTTC.

The sample holds many counts of this clone. Other DNA sequences from this sample encode an identical CDR3 as well. The chain recombines TRBV7-9 with TRBJ2-3; D call uncertain. The V and J ends lost 1 base and 2 bases respectively, with 7 bases between them. CDR3 length: 14 residues. The V gene's germline CDR1 is SEHNR and CDR2 FQNEAQ (reference sequence). DNA for the CDR3: TGTGCCAGCAGCTTAGTCGGTAACACAGATACGCAGTATTTT. Translating gives CASSLVGNTDTQYF.

The rearrangement uses TRBV7-9 and TRBJ2-7, with D hard to call. The CDR3 is 17 amino acids. Deletions cut 5 bases from V and 4 bases from J, with 24 bases between. In germline, CDR1 is SEHNR, CDR2 FQNEAQ (reference sequence). In DNA form, the CDR3 reads TGTGCCAGCAGCCCGACGCCTTACCCCGTCTCCGTTTACGAGCAGTACTTC. Amino acid sequence: CASSPTPYPVSVYEQYF.

The chain carries TRBV4-1 and TRBJ2-1; 10 nucleotides agree with TRBD2. The trim removed 0 bases at V and 7 bases at J, leaving 6 bases unmatched. Per germline, CDR1 MGHRA and CDR2 YSYEKL. The CDR3 sequence is 16 residues long. The CDR3 DNA reads as TGCGCCAGCAGCCAAGATGGAAGCGGGGGGGCTAATGAGCAGTTCTTC. Protein sequence: CASSQDGSGGANEQFF.

The chain recombines TRBV7-2 with TRBJ1-1; the D gene is possibly TRBD1 (5 bases). The CDR3 extends over 14 amino acids. Germline V CDR1 and CDR2: SGHTA, FQGNSA. With 4 bases removed from V and 3 bases from J, the gap between germline ends came to 12 bases. The CDR3 reads CASSSYGTYTEAFF. CDR3 bases: TGTGCCAGCAGCTCGTACGGGACTTACACTGAAGCTTTCTTT.

The chain combines TRBV5-1 with TRBJ2-1, with 8 bases aligning to TRBD2. This CDR3 has 16 amino acids. CDR1 and CDR2 from the germline V gene are SGHRS and YFSETQ. Trimming removed 0 bases from V and 7 bases from J; junction bases left unmatched: 9. The CDR3 DNA reads TGCGCCAGCAGCTTGGGTAATAGCGGGGCCTTAAATGAGCAGTTCTTC. Its translation: CASSLGNSGALNEQFF.

The V gene is TRBV4-1, the J gene TRBJ2-5; TRBD1 matches 8 bases. The ends lost 5 bases at V and 5 bases at J; junction bases unmatched: 10. CDR1 is MGHRA and CDR2 is YSYEKL in the germline V gene. The CDR3 extends over 15 amino acids. The CDR3 DNA reads TGCGCCAGCAGCAAAGGGGGCCCAGGGGGCGAGACCCAGTACTTC. This translates into CASSKGGPGGETQYF.

The V and J genes are TRBV4-1 and TRBJ2-7, with D tentatively TRBD1 (5 bases). The germline gives CDR1 MGHRA, CDR2 YSYEKL. V dropped 0 bases and J dropped 1 base, with 10 bases sitting between them. This CDR3 spans 15 amino acids. The CDR3 protein is CASSQDMQGSYEQYF. CDR3 DNA sequence: TGCGCCAGCAGCCAAGATATGCAGGGTTCCTACGAGCAGTACTTC.

The V call is TRBV6-5, the J call TRBJ1-4; possible D gene TRBD1, 6 bases. Germline loops: CDR1 MNHEY, CDR2 SVGAGI. The CDR3 is 13 amino acids. The ends were cut back, 10 bases at V and 3 bases at J, with 12 bases in the middle. The CDR3, as DNA: TGTGCCACCAAGCGGACAGCTAATGAAAAACTGTTTTTT. It translates to CATKRTANEKLFF.

This rearrangement joins TRBV7-9 to TRBJ1-2; 8 nucleotides line up with TRBD1. With V trimmed by 5 bases and J by 7 bases, 9 bases remained unmatched. Germline CDR1 and CDR2: SEHNR and FQNEAQ (reference sequence). This CDR3 comprises 14 residues. The CDR3 nucleotides are TGTGCCAGCAGCCTCGCCTTGACAGGGGCTGGCTACACCTTC. The encoded protein is CASSLALTGAGYTF. The variable domain in full, with the rest retrieved from reference TRBV7-9 and TRBJ1-2, is DTGVSQNPRHKITKRGQNVTFRCDPISEHNRLYWYRQTLGQGPEFLTYFQNEAQLEKSRLLSDRFSAERPKGSFSTLEIQRTEQGDSAMYLCASSLALTGAGYTFGSGTRLTVV.

The CDR3 is CASSSQQGARVNTEAFF. The CDR3 region has the DNA TGTGCCAGCAGCTCGCAACAGGGGGCAAGGGTGAACACTGAAGCTTTCTTT. V gene TRBV11-2 combines with J gene TRBJ1-1; 9 nucleotides line up with TRBD1. This CDR3 is 17 amino acids long. V trimming: 4 bases; J trimming: 0 bases; junction bases outside the gene matches: 9. Germline loops: CDR1 SGHAT, CDR2 FQNNGV.

This sequence joins TRBV28 and TRBJ2-7; weak D call: TRBD1 (6 bases). The V gene's germline CDR1 is MDHEN and CDR2 SYDVKM. V lost 3 bases and J 0 bases, leaving 24 bases between the germline ends. The CDR3 contains 19 residues. The CDR3 region is CASSFPKTPGAYSSYEQYF. The CDR3, as DNA: TGTGCCAGCAGTTTTCCAAAGACACCAGGGGCTTATAGCTCCTACGAGCAGTACTTC.

This chain joins TRBV19 and TRBJ2-5, with 10 bases identical to TRBD2. CDR1 and CDR2 (germline): LNHDA, SQIVND (reference sequence). V lost 3 bases to trimming and J lost 5 bases; unmatched junction nucleotides: 9. The CDR3 totals 16 residues. The CDR3 DNA is TGTGCCAGTAGTATCGCTAGCGGGGGTTCTTTGGAGACCCAGTACTTC. It is translated as CASSIASGGSLETQYF.

The V and J genes are TRBV6-5 and TRBJ2-1; D is unclear. The V gene lost 5 bases and the J gene lost 7 bases, with 6 bases spanning the gap. The CDR3 covers 11 residues. Germline assignment: CDR1 MNHEY and CDR2 SVGAGI. The CDR3 protein is CASSRRNEQFF. CDR3 in DNA: TGTGCCAGCAGTAGAAGGAATGAGCAGTTCTTC.

The chain carries TRBV3-1 (or the pseudogene TRBV3-2) and TRBJ2-7, with a tentative D call TRBD1 (6 bases). Per germline, CDR1 LGHDT and CDR2 YNNKEL (reference sequence). CDR3 length equals 14 residues. V was cut by 2 bases and J by 6 bases, with 14 bases left in between. As DNA, the CDR3 is TGTGCCAGCAGCCAACCGCGAGGGGGTGCCGAGCAGTACTTC. Protein: CASSQPRGGAEQYF.

This chain connects TRBV5-1 to TRBJ2-1; maybe TRBD2 (5 bases). The CDR3 contains 15 residues. The germline gives CDR1 SGHRS, CDR2 YFSETQ. V shed 1 base and J shed 8 bases, with 16 bases lying between them. DNA for the CDR3: TGCGCCAGCAGCTTGTTAGGGCTGGGCGGGTATGAGCAGTTCTTC. Protein sequence: CASSLLGLGGYEQFF.

In its sample, this clone was seen a few times. The chain uses TRBV28 and TRBJ2-7, with D uncertain. V was cut by 8 bases and J by 4 bases, with 24 bases left in between. CDR1 and CDR2 (germline): MDHEN, SYDVKM. The CDR3 runs to 16 residues. In nucleotides, the CDR3 is TGTGCCAGCCATGGACCGAGGACCGCATCCATATACGAGCAGTACTTC. Its protein is CASHGPRTASIYEQYF.